Shown below are 24 T cell receptor beta chains from a single sample sequenced in a study of identical twins. Each CDR3 protein is one row after TCRdb ran MiXCR on the 5' RACE reads. The sample has roughly 230,000 distinct CDR3 sequences, about 8.5% seen once; the top ten hold 3% to 3.5%. This sample was shared with a second study, whose subject was yellow fever vaccine responses in identical twins.

Sequenced: CD8+ T cells sorted from blood. The source of these receptors is a woman aged 18-30 years in good health.

This clonotype was observed a handful of times. The J gene is TRBJ2-7, the V gene TRBV9; 7 nucleotides match TRBD1. Trimming at V came to 6 bases and at J to 4 bases, leaving 10 bases not matched to a gene. The CDR3 is 14 amino acids. CDR1 and CDR2 from the germline V gene are SGDLS and YYNGEE. The CDR3 region is CASNRGTDIYEQYF. In DNA, the CDR3 is TGTGCCAGCAACCGAGGGACAGATATTTACGAGCAGTACTTC.

The sample holds many counts of this clonotype. The chain uses TRBV7-9 and TRBJ2-5; 10 bases match TRBD2. The V gene's germline CDR1 is SEHNR and CDR2 FQNEAQ (reference sequence). The CDR3 has 16 amino acids. V lost 3 bases to trimming and J lost 2 bases; unmatched junction nucleotides: 6. Here the CDR3 DNA reads TGTGCCAGCAGCTTCCTTAAGCGGGGGGGGCAAGAGACCCAGTACTTC. Protein sequence: CASSFLKRGGQETQYF. Complete variable domain (other parts from reference TRBV7-9 and TRBJ2-5): DTGVSQNPRHKITKRGQNVTFRCDPISEHNRLYWYRQTLGQGPEFLTYFQNEAQLEKSRLLSDRFSAERPKGSFSTLEIQRTEQGDSAMYLCASSFLKRGGQETQYFGPGTRLLVL.

This clonotype was detected ten times or more. As DNA, the CDR3 is TGCAGCGTTGTTGGAGGGGACTTAACCTACGAGCAGTACTTC. Translation gives CSVVGGDLTYEQYF. The chain carries TRBV29-1 and TRBJ2-7, with a possible D match to TRBD2 (6 bases). Trimming removed 4 bases from V and 2 bases from J, with 15 bases in between. Germline V gives CDR1 SQVTM, CDR2 ANQGSEA. This CDR3 is built from 14 residues.

About this clonotype: A much larger clone lies a single base off, so this may be a read error. The genes are TRBV5-6 and TRBJ2-7; TRBD1 agrees at 7 bases. CDR3 size: 12 residues. Germline CDR1 SGHDT, CDR2 YYEEEE. The CDR3: CAGSYTTGTAYF. The CDR3 bases are TGTGCCGGCAGCTATACCACCGGGACAGCGTACTTC.

This sequence joins TRBV13 and TRBJ1-3; D uncertain. Germline CDR1 is PRHDT and CDR2 is FYEKMQ (reference sequence). Trimming took 4 bases from V and 4 from J, leaving 11 bases between them. The length of the CDR3 is 14 residues. The CDR3 is CASSSHPSGNTIYF. In DNA form, the CDR3 reads TGTGCCAGCAGCTCTCATCCATCAGGAAACACCATATATTTT.

This clonotype was picked up many times. The chain has TRBV12-3 or TRBV12-4 and TRBJ1-5; no clear D gene. With 6 bases removed from V and 0 bases from J, the gap between germline ends came to 12 bases. The CDR3 has 15 amino acids. CDR3 DNA: TGTGCCAGCAGCCGCGACAAATATAGCAATCAGCCCCAGCATTTT. Translating gives CASSRDKYSNQPQHF.

This clonotype was recorded a few times. CDR3 amino acids: CSVEGPGYYEQYF. The CDR3 DNA reads as TGCAGCGTTGAAGGCCCGGGATACTACGAGCAGTACTTC. This chain links TRBV29-1 with TRBJ2-7; possible D gene TRBD2, 5 bases. Trimming left V 1 base short and J 3 bases short, with 10 bases between. Per germline, CDR1 SQVTM and CDR2 ANQGSEA. The CDR3 sequence is 13 residues long.

The chain couples TRBV6-2 or TRBV6-3 to TRBJ2-5; TRBD2 aligns across 9 bases. With 2 bases clipped from V and 4 bases from J, the junction kept 14 bases outside the gene matches. The CDR3 loop spans 18 amino acids. The V gene's germline CDR1 is MNHEY and CDR2 SVGEGT. CDR3: CASSYEGVAGVVRETQYF. The CDR3 DNA sequence: TGTGCCAGCAGTTACGAGGGAGTAGCGGGAGTAGTTCGAGAGACCCAGTACTTC.

The chain couples TRBV15 to TRBJ2-7, with D hard to call. CDR1 is LNHNV, CDR2 YYDKDF, per germline (reference sequence). The CDR3 length is 14 residues. V gave up 5 bases and J gave up 2 bases, with 13 bases separating them. This CDR3 reads CATSGMPFPYEQYF. The CDR3 DNA reads as TGTGCCACCAGCGGCATGCCCTTCCCCTACGAGCAGTACTTC.

This clonotype has just a few counts. This chain uses TRBV4-1 with TRBJ1-2; D is uncertain. Trimming removed 1 base from V and 6 bases from J, with 18 bases in between. Germline V gene data show CDR1 as MGHRA and CDR2 as YSYEKL. The CDR3 consists of 16 residues. Here the CDR3 reads CASSQVPQGARDGYTF. CDR3 nucleotide sequence: TGCGCCAGCAGCCAAGTCCCTCAAGGTGCCAGAGATGGCTACACCTTC.

J is TRBJ1-1 and V is TRBV29-1, with a possible D match to TRBD1 (6 bases). Germline CDR1 is SQVTM and CDR2 is ANQGSEA. Trimming removed 7 bases at V and 1 base at J, with 7 bases between. The CDR3 spans 11 residues. CDR3 DNA: TGCAGCGGGACAGCGAACACTGAAGCTTTCTTT. Protein sequence: CSGTANTEAFF.

This clonotype was recorded a few times. In DNA, the CDR3 is TGTGCCACCAGTGATCCATCCCGGACAGGGGGCATAGGGGAGCAGTACTTC. It codes for CATSDPSRTGGIGEQYF. V and J are TRBV24-1 and TRBJ2-7; 11 positions agree with TRBD1. Trimming removed 3 bases from V and 7 bases from J; junction bases left unmatched: 13. The CDR3 is made up of 17 amino acids. The germline CDR1 and CDR2 sequences are KGHDR and SFDVKD.

This clonotype was picked up many times. This chain joins TRBV9 and TRBJ2-3; D call uncertain. V was shortened by 0 bases and J by 2 bases, with 4 bases between the two germline ends. Germline V gene lookup returns CDR1 SGDLS and CDR2 YYNGEE. The CDR3 consists of 13 residues. CDR3 DNA sequence: TGTGCCAGCAGCGTAGTGGACACAGATACGCAGTATTTT. Translated, it gives CASSVVDTDTQYF. Supplemented by reference TRBV9 and TRBJ2-3, the full variable domain reads DSGVTQTPKHLITATGQRVTLRCSPRSGDLSVYWYQQSLDQGLQFLIQYYNGEERAKGNILERFSAQQFPDLHSELNLSSLELGDSALYFCASSVVDTDTQYFGPGTRLTVL.

This clonotype was observed many times. The chain is built from TRBV6-2 or TRBV6-3 and TRBJ2-5; tentatively, D is TRBD1 or TRBD2 (5 bases each). The CDR3 totals 15 residues. In germline, CDR1 is MNHEY, CDR2 SVGEGT. V dropped 2 bases and J dropped 3 bases, with 13 bases sitting between them. As DNA, the CDR3 is TGTGCCAGCAGTTACGGGGACGGTGGAGAAGAGACCCAGTACTTC. Protein sequence: CASSYGDGGEETQYF.

This sequence joins TRBV27 and TRBJ2-5; 10 bases align to TRBD2. CDR1 is MNHEY and CDR2 is SMNVEV in the germline V gene (reference sequence). V shed 5 bases, J shed 0 bases, and the junction held 6 bases outside the gene matches. This CDR3 is 16 amino acids long. CDR3 residues: CASSPLAGAYQETQYF. The CDR3, as DNA: TGTGCCAGCAGTCCTCTAGCGGGGGCCTACCAAGAGACCCAGTACTTC.

The chain joins TRBV2 to TRBJ2-7; D ambiguous. Trimming left V 7 bases short and J 1 base short, with 17 bases between. This CDR3 has 15 residues. Germline V gene data show CDR1 as SNHLY and CDR2 as FYNNEI. The CDR3 protein is CASNLRGALSYEQYF. CDR3 coding DNA: TGTGCCAGCAACCTTCGAGGAGCGTTATCCTACGAGCAGTACTTC.

This clonotype was detected many times. This sequence joins TRBV3-1 and TRBJ2-1; 10 bases are shared with TRBD2. Per the germline V gene, CDR1 is LGHDT and CDR2 is YNNKEL (reference sequence). CDR3 length: 17 amino acids. V trimming: 3 bases; J trimming: 8 bases; junction bases outside the gene matches: 13. CDR3 nucleotides: TGTGCCAGCAGCCACGACTTTCGAGCGGGGGGGCGTTATGAGCAGTTCTTC. It is translated as CASSHDFRAGGRYEQFF.

The chain couples TRBV4-1 to TRBJ2-1; D is perhaps TRBD1 (5 bases). This CDR3 comprises 15 residues. The germline CDR1 and CDR2 sequences are MGHRA and YSYEKL. V dropped 1 base and J dropped 4 bases, with 11 bases sitting between them. The CDR3 DNA sequence: TGCGCCAGCAGCCAAGGTGCGGACAATTACAATGAGCAGTTCTTC. It specifies CASSQGADNYNEQFF.

This clonotype was recorded a few times. The V call is TRBV7-6, the J call TRBJ2-3, with 7 bases identical to TRBD1. Germline V gene data show CDR1 as SGHVS and CDR2 as FNYEAQ. The CDR3 spans 16 residues. V shed 5 bases and J 0 bases; nucleotides not matched to a gene: 8. In DNA form, the CDR3 reads TGTGCCAGCAGCCGACGGGACAGCTCCAGCACAGATACGCAGTATTTT. This gives the protein CASSRRDSSSTDTQYF.

This clonotype was seen repeatedly, ten times or more. CDR3 DNA sequence: TGTGCCAGCAGCCCCCGGGCGGGTCGCACAGATACGCAGTATTTT. Amino acid sequence: CASSPRAGRTDTQYF. The genes are TRBV7-9 and TRBJ2-3; tentatively, D is TRBD2 (5 bases). V was trimmed by 5 bases and J by 1 base, leaving 13 bases between them. Per germline, CDR1 SEHNR and CDR2 FQNEAQ (reference sequence). This CDR3 has 15 residues.

The J gene is TRBJ2-2, the V gene TRBV5-6; D is undetermined. This CDR3 contains 15 residues. From germline, CDR1 is SGHDT and CDR2 YYEEEE. V gave up 4 bases and J gave up 0 bases, with 10 bases separating them. The CDR3 reads CASSGYSANTGELFF. In DNA, the CDR3 is TGTGCCAGCAGCGGCTACAGCGCGAACACCGGGGAGCTGTTTTTT.

This clonotype was found a few times. This rearrangement joins TRBV29-1 to TRBJ2-3; possible D gene TRBD2, 5 bases. The CDR3 has 14 amino acids. V dropped 0 bases and J dropped 5 bases, with 12 bases sitting between them. Germline CDR1 SQVTM, CDR2 ANQGSEA. CDR3 amino acids: CSVEESSLVDTQYF. The CDR3 DNA sequence: TGCAGCGTTGAAGAGTCTAGCTTAGTAGATACGCAGTATTTT.

V is TRBV28 and J is TRBJ1-6; D not resolved. V lost 2 bases, J lost 7 bases, and 6 bases lay in between. From germline, CDR1 is MDHEN and CDR2 SYDVKM. The CDR3 covers 13 residues. The CDR3 sequence: CASSLQANSPLHF. In nucleotides, the CDR3 is TGTGCCAGCAGTTTACAGGCCAATTCACCCCTCCACTTT. The full variable domain, completed using reference TRBV28 and TRBJ1-6, is DVKVTQSSRYLVKRTGEKVFLECVQDMDHENMFWYRQDPGLGLRLIYFSYDVKMKEKGDIPEGYSVSREKKERFSLILESASTNQTSMYLCASSLQANSPLHFGNGTRLTVT.

This clonotype was detected ten times or more. This sequence joins TRBV7-2 and TRBJ2-3; possible D gene TRBD2, 6 bases. Germline values: CDR1 SGHTA, CDR2 FQGNSA. The germline V and J ends were trimmed by 7 bases and 3 bases, with 14 bases remaining between them. The CDR3 runs to 14 residues. CDR3 coding DNA: TGTGCCAGCACCCTCCCCGGGACTACAGATACGCAGTATTTT. It is translated as CASTLPGTTDTQYF.